Listed below are T cell receptor beta chains from one sample, sequenced in a study of cytomegalovirus exposure and HLA in healthy donors. Using immunoSEQ multiplex PCR, the repertoire was profiled, and TCRdb retains in-frame clones only, with some absent. This table has almost 75,000 clones, approximately 86% appearing once. Sample: PBMCs. These receptors all stem from a man in his thirties or forties in good health and CMV-seronegative. Each CDR3 is given with its conserved first and last residue. The D gene is left open where the match is weak. A clone size is listed for some rows: how often the clone was seen (once, few, many), or a class if it is expanded.

TRBV7-2	TRBD2	-	TRBJ2-5	TGTGCCAGCAGCTTGGGATCGCGGGGGGGCAGTAAAGAGACCCAGTACTTC	CASSLGSRGGSKETQYF
TRBV29-1	-	-	TRBJ1-1	TGCAGCGTTGACGAGGGAGACACTGAAGCTTTCTTT	CSVDEGDTEAFF
TRBV5-1	-	-	TRBJ1-3	TGCGCCAGCAGCTTGTTTACAGACTCTGGAAACACCATATATTTT	CASSLFTDSGNTIYF
TRBV9	TRBD2	-	TRBJ2-7	TGTGCCAGCAGCGTCAGCGGGAATAGCGGGGGGTACGAGCAGTACTTC	CASSVSGNSGGYEQYF
TRBV6-5	-	-	TRBJ2-1	TGTGCCAGCAGTTATTACCAGGACTCCTACAATGAGCAGTTCTTC	CASSYYQDSYNEQFF
TRBV18	TRBD1	few	TRBJ1-3	TGTGCCAGCTCGGGACAGCAATCTGGAAACACCATATATTTT	CASSGQQSGNTIYF
TRBV10-3	-	-	TRBJ1-4	TGTGCCATCAGTGAGGCGTCAGGGGTTGAAAAACTGTTTTTT	CAISEASGVEKLFF
TRBV29-1	TRBD2	-	TRBJ2-1	TGCAGCGTTGTCGGACTAGCGGAAAATGAGCAGTTCTTC	CSVVGLAENEQFF
TRBV4-3	-	-	TRBJ2-3	TGCGCCAGCAGCCAGGTCTTTTTTGGGGCCGAAACAGATACGCAGTATTTT	CASSQVFFGAETDTQYF
TRBV6-1	-	once	TRBJ2-5	TGTGCCAGCAGTGACGGCAGGTTCGAGACCCAGTACTTC	CASSDGRFETQYF
TRBV11-1	TRBD1	-	TRBJ2-5	TGTGCCAGCAGCCCAACTCGACAGGGGGCGGAGACCCAGTACTTC	CASSPTRQGAETQYF
TRBV7-4	TRBD1	-	TRBJ2-7	TGTGCCAGCAGCTTCGGGACAGGGGGCTCCTACGAGCAGTACTTC	CASSFGTGGSYEQYF
TRBV6-1	-	-	TRBJ1-1	TGTGCCAACCAAGGACAGCCCTACACTGAAGCTTTCTTT	CANQGQPYTEAFF
TRBV7-3	TRBD2	-	TRBJ2-1	TGTGCCAGCAGCTTATTTGCGGGGGGCCAGGATGAGCAGTTCTTC	CASSLFAGGQDEQFF
TRBV6-1	-	-	TRBJ2-1	TGTGCCAGCAGTGAGGCCCGCTACAATGAGCAGTTCTTC	CASSEARYNEQFF
TRBV6-6	-	-	TRBJ2-5	TGTGCCAGCAGTTATAGTCGAGAGACCCAGTACTTC	CASSYSRETQYF
TRBV28	-	-	TRBJ1-5	TGTGCCAGCAGTTTATACAGGGTTGGTCAGCCCCAGCATTTT	CASSLYRVGQPQHF
TRBV5-7	-	once	TRBJ2-2	TGTGCCAGCAGCATACTAGAAACCGGGGAGCTGTTTTTT	CASSILETGELFF
TRBV27	TRBD2	-	TRBJ2-5	TGTGCCAGCAGTTTAGGGAGGGAGGAGACCCAGTACTTC	CASSLGREETQYF
TRBV4-1	-	once	TRBJ2-2	TGCGCCAGCAGCCAAGTGTCGGGTCTGTCCGGGGAGCTGTTTTTT	CASSQVSGLSGELFF
TRBV29-1	TRBD1	-	TRBJ1-4	TGCAGCGCCACATATGGACAGGGGGCTGAAAAACTGTTTTTT	CSATYGQGAEKLFF
TRBV4-2	-	few	TRBJ2-1	TGTGCCAGCAGCCAAGAAACAGGGAGTGGCTTCGATGAGCAGTTCTTC	CASSQETGSGFDEQFF
TRBV19	TRBD1	-	TRBJ1-2	TGTGCCAGTATAGCCCCCGGCAGGGGGGAGGGCTACACCTTC	CASIAPGRGEGYTF
TRBV13	-	-	TRBJ2-5	TGTGCCAGCAGCTTAGGCAACTCTTATGAACTAGCAGAGACCCAGTACTTC	CASSLGNSYELAETQYF
TRBV5-1	-	-	TRBJ2-1	TGCGCCAGCAGCTTGGGTGGGGCTGACAATGAGCAGTTCTTC	CASSLGGADNEQFF
TRBV5-1	-	-	TRBJ2-5	TGCGCCAGCAGCTTGGCCCCGACTCCACAAGAGACCCAGTACTTC	CASSLAPTPQETQYF
TRBV27	-	-	TRBJ2-7	TGTGCCAGCACCGGGGGTACGCGCGAGCAGTACTTC	CASTGGTREQYF
TRBV30	-	-	TRBJ1-1	TGTGCCTGGAGCGTTGTACAGCGGGGTATGGCTTTCTTT	CAWSVVQRGMAFF
TRBV28	TRBD1	-	TRBJ1-2	TGTGCCAGCAGTTTACACAGGGGCTTCTATGGCTACACCTTC	CASSLHRGFYGYTF
TRBV7-3	-	few	TRBJ2-2	TGTGCCAGCAGCACAGGGAGTGTAGACACCGGGGAGCTGTTTTTT	CASSTGSVDTGELFF
TRBV4-1	-	-	TRBJ2-3	TGCGCCAGCAGCCCGTTAGCGTACGATACGCAGTATTTT	CASSPLAYDTQYF
TRBV27	TRBD1	-	TRBJ2-2	TGTGCCAGCAGGACAGGGGGTGGTCCCGGGGAGCTGTTTTTT	CASRTGGGPGELFF
TRBV19	-	-	TRBJ2-4	TGTGCCAGTAGTACCCAAGACTGGAACAAAAACATTCAGTACTTC	CASSTQDWNKNIQYF